What follows is one T cell receptor (beta chain) and its context. Its antigen is not identified. The data were obtained in a study of cytomegalovirus exposure and HLA in healthy donors. Assay used: immunoSEQ multiplex PCR; TCRdb lists only in-frame clones, some missing. The sample includes 150,000 or so clones, approximately 87% of them seen just once. Whole-study findings and limits: It was reportedly the case that the classifier diagnosed cytomegalovirus status with high specificity and sensitivity.

This TCR came from a woman in her 30s in good health and CMV-seronegative. The sequenced sample consisted of PBMCs.

The CDR3: CASSSAAQAMNTEAFF. CDR3 nucleotide sequence: TGTGCCAGCAGCTCCGCCGCCCAGGCCATGAACACTGAAGCTTTCTTT. This chain links TRBV7-9 with TRBJ1-1; the D is unclear. This CDR3 region has 16 residues. Germline CDR1 and CDR2: SEHNR and FQNEAQ (reference sequence). The germline V and J ends were trimmed by 4 bases and 0 bases, with 15 bases remaining between them. The full variable domain, its missing parts supplied by reference TRBV7-9 and TRBJ1-1, is DTGVSQNPRHKITKRGQNVTFRCDPISEHNRLYWYRQTLGQGPEFLTYFQNEAQLEKSRLLSDRFSAERPKGSFSTLEIQRTEQGDSAMYLCASSSAAQAMNTEAFFGQGTRLTVV.